At least ten counts were recorded for the clone carrying this T cell receptor beta chain. Its specificity is unknown. The diagnosis was founded upon clinical symptoms, serum thyroxine, TRAb, thyroid ultrasound and orbital computed tomography. The data derive from a study of Graves' ophthalmopathy and Graves' hyperthyroidism. CDR1 and CDR2 from the germline V gene are SGHRS and YFSETQ. This CDR3 is 16 amino acids long. V shed 4 bases and J shed 1 base, with 17 bases lying between them. Study conclusions and caveats: Predictions made by the model for ophthalmopathy progression reached under 71% sensitivity and about 72% specificity.

Scientists amplified the TCR beta CDR3 regions from RNA transcripts. HTBI primers were employed in first-round RT-PCR, then a second-round multiplex PCR followed. MiXCR, run by TCRdb on the multiplex PCR reads, gives a single entry per CDR3 protein. The sample records under 400,000 distinct CDR3 sequences, 15% to 20% being singletons. This chain links TRBV5-1 with TRBJ1-1; D ambiguous. The sequencing input was peripheral blood. The sequence derives from an adult man with Graves' ophthalmopathy. In DNA, the CDR3 is TGCGCCAGCAGCGTGACATCAGCCAAGGCGAACACTGAAGCTTTCTTT. This codes for CASSVTSAKANTEAFF.